A single T cell receptor (beta chain) is shown here with its context. Germline CDR1 and CDR2: MNHEY and SMNVEV (reference sequence). This CDR3 has 16 amino acids. With V trimmed by 2 bases and J by 4 bases, 8 bases remained unmatched. Everyone who took part was roughly 18 to 100 years old, and they came from about two dozen US areas. Researchers sorted participants into cohorts using their self-reported clinical history. Two negative PCRs, clearance, or symptom resolution characterized the recovered Cohort 3 donors. This sample was taken from a study of blood T cell repertoires in COVID-19. Original processing methods: Scientists estimated how many nucleated cells there were by amplifying reference gene primers. TCRdb's copy holds only in-frame clones and misses some; the assay was immunoSEQ multiplex PCR. That table is the source of V, J and clone size, and D and trimming were worked out from the DNA. In the table there are more than 300,000 clones, under 95% of which are singletons.

This TCR was recovered from a woman younger than 45 who had recovered from COVID-19. Sequencing was performed on PBMCs or T cells enriched from blood (not recorded which). The chain has TRBV27 and TRBJ2-5, with TRBD2 matching over 9 bases. The CDR3 DNA reads TGTGCCAGCAGTTTACGGAAGGGGACTAGCCTAGAGACCCAGTACTTC. Translated: CASSLRKGTSLETQYF.